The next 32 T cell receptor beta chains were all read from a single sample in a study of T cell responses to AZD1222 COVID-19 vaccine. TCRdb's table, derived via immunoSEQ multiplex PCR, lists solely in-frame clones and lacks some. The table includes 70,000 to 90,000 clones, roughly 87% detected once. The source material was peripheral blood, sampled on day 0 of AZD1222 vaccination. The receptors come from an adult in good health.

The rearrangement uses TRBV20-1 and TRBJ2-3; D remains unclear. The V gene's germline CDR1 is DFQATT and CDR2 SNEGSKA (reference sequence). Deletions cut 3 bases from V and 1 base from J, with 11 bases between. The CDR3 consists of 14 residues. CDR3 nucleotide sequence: TGCAGTGCTAGTCTACCGGGCGGCACAGATACGCAGTATTTT. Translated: CSASLPGGTDTQYF.

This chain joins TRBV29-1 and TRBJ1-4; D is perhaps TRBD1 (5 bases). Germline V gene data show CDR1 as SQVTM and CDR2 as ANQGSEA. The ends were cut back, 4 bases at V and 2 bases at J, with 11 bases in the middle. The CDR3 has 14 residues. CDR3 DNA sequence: TGCAGCGTTGCAAGCTCAGGGACTAATGAAAAACTGTTTTTT. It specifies CSVASSGTNEKLFF.

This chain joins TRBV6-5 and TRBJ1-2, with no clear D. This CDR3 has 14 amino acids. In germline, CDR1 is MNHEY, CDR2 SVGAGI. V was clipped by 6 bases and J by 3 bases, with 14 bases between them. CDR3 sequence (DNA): TGTGCCAGCAGCCTCCGGGGAGGGCACTATGGCTACACCTTC. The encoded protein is CASSLRGGHYGYTF.

The CDR3 DNA reads TGTGCCAGCAGGGCCGGCTTGACAGGGACTGGGGCCAACGTCCTGACTTTC. Encoded protein: CASRAGLTGTGANVLTF. The chain combines TRBV5-4 with TRBJ2-6, with 7 bases fitting TRBD1. There are 17 residues in the CDR3. Per the germline V gene, CDR1 is SGHNT and CDR2 is YYREEE (reference sequence). The trim removed 5 bases at V and 2 bases at J, leaving 10 bases unmatched.

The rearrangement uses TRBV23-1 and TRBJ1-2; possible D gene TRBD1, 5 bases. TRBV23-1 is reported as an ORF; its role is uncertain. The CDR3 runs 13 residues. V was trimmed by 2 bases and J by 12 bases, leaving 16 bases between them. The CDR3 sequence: CASSQPRRGADTF. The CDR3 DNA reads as TGCGCCAGCAGTCAACCACGTAGGGGAGCGGACACCTTC.

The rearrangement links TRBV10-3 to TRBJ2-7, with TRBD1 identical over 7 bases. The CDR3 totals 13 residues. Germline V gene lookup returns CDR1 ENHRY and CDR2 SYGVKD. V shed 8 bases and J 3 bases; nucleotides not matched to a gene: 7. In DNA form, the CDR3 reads TGTGCCATCCGACAGGGTACTATCTACGAGCAGTACTTC. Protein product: CAIRQGTIYEQYF.

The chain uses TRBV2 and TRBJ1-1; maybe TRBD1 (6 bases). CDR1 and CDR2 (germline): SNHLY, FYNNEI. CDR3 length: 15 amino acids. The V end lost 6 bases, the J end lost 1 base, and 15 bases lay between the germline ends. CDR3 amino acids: CASRMRGNWNTEAFF. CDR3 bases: TGTGCCAGCAGGATGAGGGGGAACTGGAACACTGAAGCTTTCTTT.

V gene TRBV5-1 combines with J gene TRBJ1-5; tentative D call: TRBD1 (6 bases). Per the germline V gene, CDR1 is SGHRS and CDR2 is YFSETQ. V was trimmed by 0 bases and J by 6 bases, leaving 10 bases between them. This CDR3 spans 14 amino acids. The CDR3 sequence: CASSLGGGGQPQHF. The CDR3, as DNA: TGCGCCAGCAGCTTGGGGGGGGGCGGTCAGCCCCAGCATTTT.

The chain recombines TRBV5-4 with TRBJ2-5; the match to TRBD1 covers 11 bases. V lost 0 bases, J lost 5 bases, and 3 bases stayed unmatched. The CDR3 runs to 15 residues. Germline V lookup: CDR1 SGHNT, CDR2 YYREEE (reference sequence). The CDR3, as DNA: TGTGCCAGCAGCTTGGACGGGACAGGGGGGGAGACCCAGTACTTC. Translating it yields CASSLDGTGGETQYF.

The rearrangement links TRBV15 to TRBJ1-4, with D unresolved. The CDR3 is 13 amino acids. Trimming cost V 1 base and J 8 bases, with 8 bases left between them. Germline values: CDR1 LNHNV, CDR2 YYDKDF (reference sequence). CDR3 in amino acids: CATSRGLGEKLFF. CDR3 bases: TGTGCCACCAGCAGAGGGTTAGGAGAAAAACTGTTTTTT.

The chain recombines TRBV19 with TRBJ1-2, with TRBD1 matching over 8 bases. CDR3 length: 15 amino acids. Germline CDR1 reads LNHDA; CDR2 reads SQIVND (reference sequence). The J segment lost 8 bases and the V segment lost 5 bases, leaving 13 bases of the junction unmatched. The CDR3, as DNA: TGTGCCAGTAGTCTCGGACAGGGCTGGGCCTACGGCTACACCTTC. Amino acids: CASSLGQGWAYGYTF.

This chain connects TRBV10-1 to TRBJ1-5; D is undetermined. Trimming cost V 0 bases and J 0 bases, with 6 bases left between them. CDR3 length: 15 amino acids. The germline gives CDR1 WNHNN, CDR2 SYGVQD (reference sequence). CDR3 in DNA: TGCGCCAGCAGTGAGTCGAAGCATAGCAATCAGCCCCAGCATTTT. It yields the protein CASSESKHSNQPQHF.

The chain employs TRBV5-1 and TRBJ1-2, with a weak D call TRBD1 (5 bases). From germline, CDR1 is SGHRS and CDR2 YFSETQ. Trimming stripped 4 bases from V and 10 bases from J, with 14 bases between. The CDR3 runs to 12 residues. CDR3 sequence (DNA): TGCGCCAGCAGCACGAACAGGATCGACTACACCTTC. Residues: CASSTNRIDYTF.

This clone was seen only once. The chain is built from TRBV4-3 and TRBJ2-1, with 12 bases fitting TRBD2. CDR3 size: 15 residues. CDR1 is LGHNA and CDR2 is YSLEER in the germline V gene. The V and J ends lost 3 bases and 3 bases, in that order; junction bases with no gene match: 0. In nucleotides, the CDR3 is TGCGCCAGCAGCCAGACTAGCGGGAGCTACAATGAGCAGTTCTTC. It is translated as CASSQTSGSYNEQFF.

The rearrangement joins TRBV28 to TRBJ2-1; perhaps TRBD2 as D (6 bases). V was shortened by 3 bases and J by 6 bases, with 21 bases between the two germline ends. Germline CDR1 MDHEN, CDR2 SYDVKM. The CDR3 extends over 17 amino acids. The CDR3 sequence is CASSFPPMAVGGNEQFF. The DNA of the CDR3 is TGTGCCAGCAGTTTCCCCCCAATGGCGGTGGGGGGCAATGAGCAGTTCTTC.

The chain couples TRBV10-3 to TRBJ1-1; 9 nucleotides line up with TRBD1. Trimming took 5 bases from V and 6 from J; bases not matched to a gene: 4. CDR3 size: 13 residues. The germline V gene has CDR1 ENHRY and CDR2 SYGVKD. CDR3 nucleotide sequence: TGTGCCATCAGTCAGACAGGGGGGGCTGAAGCTTTCTTT. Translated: CAISQTGGAEAFF.

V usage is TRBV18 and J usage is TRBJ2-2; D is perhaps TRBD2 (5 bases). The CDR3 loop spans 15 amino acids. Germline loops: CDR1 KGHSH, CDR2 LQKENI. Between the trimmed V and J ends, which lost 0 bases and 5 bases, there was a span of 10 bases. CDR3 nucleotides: TGTGCCAGCTCACCACCGATGGGCGGGACCGGGGAGCTGTTTTTT. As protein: CASSPPMGGTGELFF.

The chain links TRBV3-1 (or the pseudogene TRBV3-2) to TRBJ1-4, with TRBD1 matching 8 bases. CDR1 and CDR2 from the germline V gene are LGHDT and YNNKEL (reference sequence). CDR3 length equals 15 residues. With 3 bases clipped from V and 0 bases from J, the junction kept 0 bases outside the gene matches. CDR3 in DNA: TGTGCCAGCAGCCAGGGACAGGCAACTAATGAAAAACTGTTTTTT. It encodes CASSQGQATNEKLFF.

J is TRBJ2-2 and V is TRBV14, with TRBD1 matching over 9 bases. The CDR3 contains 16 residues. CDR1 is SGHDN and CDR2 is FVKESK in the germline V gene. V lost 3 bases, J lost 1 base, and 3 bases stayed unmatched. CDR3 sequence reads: CASSHRTGVNTGELFF. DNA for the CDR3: TGTGCCAGCAGCCATAGGACAGGGGTGAACACCGGGGAGCTGTTTTTT.

The CDR3 DNA sequence: TGTGCCAGCAGCTTAGTGGCAGGAGGGAACTATGGCTACACCTTC. Protein product: CASSLVAGGNYGYTF. The V gene is TRBV7-6, the J gene TRBJ1-2; no clear D gene. This CDR3 is built from 15 residues. With 1 base removed from V and 2 bases from J, the gap between germline ends came to 11 bases. The V gene's germline CDR1 is SGHVS and CDR2 FNYEAQ.

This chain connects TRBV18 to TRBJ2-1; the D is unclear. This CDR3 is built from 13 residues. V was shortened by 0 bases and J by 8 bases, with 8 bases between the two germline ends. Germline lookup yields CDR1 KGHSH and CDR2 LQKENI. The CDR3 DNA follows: TGTGCCAGCTCACCACCGAGCGCATATGAGCAGTTCTTC. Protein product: CASSPPSAYEQFF.

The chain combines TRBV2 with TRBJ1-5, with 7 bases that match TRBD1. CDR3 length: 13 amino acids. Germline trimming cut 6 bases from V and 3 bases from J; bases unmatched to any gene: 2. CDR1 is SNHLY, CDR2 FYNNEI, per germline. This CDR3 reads CASRGTVNQPQHF. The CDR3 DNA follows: TGTGCCAGCAGGGGGACAGTCAATCAGCCCCAGCATTTT.

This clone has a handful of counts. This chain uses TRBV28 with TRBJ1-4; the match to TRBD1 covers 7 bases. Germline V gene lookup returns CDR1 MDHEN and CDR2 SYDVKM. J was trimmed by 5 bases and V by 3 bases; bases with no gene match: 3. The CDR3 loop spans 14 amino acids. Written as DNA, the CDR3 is TGTGCCAGCAGTTTCGGGACAGAGAATGAAAAACTGTTTTTT. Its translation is CASSFGTENEKLFF. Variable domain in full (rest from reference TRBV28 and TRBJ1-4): DVKVTQSSRYLVKRTGEKVFLECVQDMDHENMFWYRQDPGLGLRLIYFSYDVKMKEKGDIPEGYSVSREKKERFSLILESASTNQTSMYLCASSFGTENEKLFFGSGTQLSVL.

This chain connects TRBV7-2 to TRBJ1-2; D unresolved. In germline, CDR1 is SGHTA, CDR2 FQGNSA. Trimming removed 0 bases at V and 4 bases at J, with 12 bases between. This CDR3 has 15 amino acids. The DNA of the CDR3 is TGTGCCAGCAGCTTAGCCCGAAGGCAGACCTATGGCTACACCTTC. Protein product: CASSLARRQTYGYTF.

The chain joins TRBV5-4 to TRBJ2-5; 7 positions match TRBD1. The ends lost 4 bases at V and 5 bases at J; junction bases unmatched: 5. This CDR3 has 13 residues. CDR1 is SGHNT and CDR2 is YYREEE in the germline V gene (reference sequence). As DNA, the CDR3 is TGTGCCAGCAGCCCCGACAGGGTCGAGACCCAGTACTTC. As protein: CASSPDRVETQYF.

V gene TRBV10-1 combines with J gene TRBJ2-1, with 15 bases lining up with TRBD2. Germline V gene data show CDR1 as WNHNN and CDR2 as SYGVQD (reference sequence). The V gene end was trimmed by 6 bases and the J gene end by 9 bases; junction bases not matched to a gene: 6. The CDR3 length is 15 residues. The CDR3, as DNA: TGCGCCAGCAGAGCCGGGACTAGCGGGAGGTCTGAGCAGTTCTTC. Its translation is CASRAGTSGRSEQFF.

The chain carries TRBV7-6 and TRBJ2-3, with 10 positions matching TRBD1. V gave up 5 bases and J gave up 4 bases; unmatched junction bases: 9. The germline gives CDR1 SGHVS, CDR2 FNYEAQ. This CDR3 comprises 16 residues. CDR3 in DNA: TGTGCCAGCAGCGAAGCCTCGGGACAGGGGTCAGATACGCAGTATTTT. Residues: CASSEASGQGSDTQYF.

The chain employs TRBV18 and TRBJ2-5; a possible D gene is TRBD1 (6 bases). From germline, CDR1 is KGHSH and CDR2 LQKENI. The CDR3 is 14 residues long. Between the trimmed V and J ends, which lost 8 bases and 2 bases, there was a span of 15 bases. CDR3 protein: CASKSRTDQETQYF. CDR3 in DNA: TGTGCCAGCAAATCTCGGACAGATCAAGAGACCCAGTACTTC.

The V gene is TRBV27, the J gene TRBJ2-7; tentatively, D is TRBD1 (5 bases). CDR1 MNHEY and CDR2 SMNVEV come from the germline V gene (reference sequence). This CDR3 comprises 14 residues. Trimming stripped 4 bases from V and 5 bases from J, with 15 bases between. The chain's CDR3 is CASSSPSRANEQYF. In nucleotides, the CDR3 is TGTGCCAGCAGTTCCCCCTCCAGGGCAAACGAGCAGTACTTC.

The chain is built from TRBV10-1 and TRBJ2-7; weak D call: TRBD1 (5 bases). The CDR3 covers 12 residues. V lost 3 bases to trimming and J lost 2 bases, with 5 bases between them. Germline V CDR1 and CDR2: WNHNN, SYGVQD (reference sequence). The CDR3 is CASSEGAYEQYF. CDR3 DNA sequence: TGCGCCAGCAGTGAAGGGGCCTACGAGCAGTACTTC.

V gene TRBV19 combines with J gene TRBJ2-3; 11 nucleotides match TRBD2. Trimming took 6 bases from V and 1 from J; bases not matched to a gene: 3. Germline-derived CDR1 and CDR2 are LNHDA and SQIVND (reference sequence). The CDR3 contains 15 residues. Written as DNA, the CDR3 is TGTGCCAGTAGCGAGACTAGCGGGGGCACAGATACGCAGTATTTT. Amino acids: CASSETSGGTDTQYF.

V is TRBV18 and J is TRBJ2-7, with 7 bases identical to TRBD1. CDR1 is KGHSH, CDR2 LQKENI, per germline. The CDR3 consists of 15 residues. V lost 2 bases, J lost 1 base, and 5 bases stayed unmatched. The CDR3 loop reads CASSPTGDTSYEQYF. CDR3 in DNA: TGTGCCAGCTCACCAACAGGGGACACGTCCTACGAGCAGTACTTC. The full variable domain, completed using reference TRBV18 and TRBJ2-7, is NAGVMQNPRHLVRRRGQEARLRCSPMKGHSHVYWYRQLPEEGLKFMVYLQKENIIDESGMPKERFSAEFPKEGPSILRIQQVVRGDSAAYFCASSPTGDTSYEQYFGPGTRLTVT.